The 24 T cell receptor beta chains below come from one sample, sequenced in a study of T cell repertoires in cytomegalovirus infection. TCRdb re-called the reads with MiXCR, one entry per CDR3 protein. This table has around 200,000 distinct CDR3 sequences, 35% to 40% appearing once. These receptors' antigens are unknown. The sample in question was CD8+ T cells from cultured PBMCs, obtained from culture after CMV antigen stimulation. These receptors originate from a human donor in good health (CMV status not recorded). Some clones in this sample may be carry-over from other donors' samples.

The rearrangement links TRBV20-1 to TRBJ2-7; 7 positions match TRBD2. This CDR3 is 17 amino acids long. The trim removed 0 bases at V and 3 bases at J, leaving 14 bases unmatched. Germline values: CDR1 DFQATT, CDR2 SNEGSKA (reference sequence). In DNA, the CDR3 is TGCAGTGCTAGAGACTCGTTCTTCTCTAGCGGATTCTACGAGCAGTACTTC. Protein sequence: CSARDSFFSSGFYEQYF.

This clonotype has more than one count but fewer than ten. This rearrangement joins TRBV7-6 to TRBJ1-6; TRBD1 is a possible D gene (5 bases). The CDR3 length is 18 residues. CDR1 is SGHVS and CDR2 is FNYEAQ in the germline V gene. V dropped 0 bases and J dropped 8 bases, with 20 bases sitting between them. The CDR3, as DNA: TGTGCCAGCAGCTTAGCGATAGATGGGGCCGTTGTTGATTCACCCCTCCACTTT. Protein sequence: CASSLAIDGAVVDSPLHF.

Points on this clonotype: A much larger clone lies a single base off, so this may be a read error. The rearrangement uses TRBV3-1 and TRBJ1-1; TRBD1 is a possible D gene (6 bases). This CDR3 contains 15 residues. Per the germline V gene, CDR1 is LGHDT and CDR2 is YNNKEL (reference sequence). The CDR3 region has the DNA TGTACCAGCAGCCAGGGACATAAAGTGAACACTGAAGCTTTCTTT. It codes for CTSSQGHKVNTEAFF.

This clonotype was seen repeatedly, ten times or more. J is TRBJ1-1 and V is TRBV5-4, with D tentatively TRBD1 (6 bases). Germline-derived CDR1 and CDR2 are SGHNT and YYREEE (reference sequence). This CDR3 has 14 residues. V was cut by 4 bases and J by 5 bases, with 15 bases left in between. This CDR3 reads CASSPREGGTEAFF. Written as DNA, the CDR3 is TGTGCCAGCAGCCCGAGGGAAGGGGGAACTGAAGCTTTCTTT.

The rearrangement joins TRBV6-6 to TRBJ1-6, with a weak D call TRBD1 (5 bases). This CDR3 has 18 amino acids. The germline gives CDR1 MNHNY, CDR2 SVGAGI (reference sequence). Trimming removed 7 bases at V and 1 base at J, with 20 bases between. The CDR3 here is CASTFSRGLGSYNSPLHF. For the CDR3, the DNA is TGTGCCAGCACCTTTTCAAGGGGTTTGGGGTCCTATAATTCACCCCTCCACTTT.

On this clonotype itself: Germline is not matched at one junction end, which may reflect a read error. CDR3 nucleotide sequence: TGTGACAGCAGCCAAGAAAGGAGAAGCGGGGGGTCCGAGCAGTACTTC. It translates to CDSSQERRSGGSEQYF. The chain has TRBV4-2 and TRBJ2-7, with 9 bases lining up with TRBD2. This CDR3 region has 16 residues. Germline V gene sequence: CDR1 LGHNA, CDR2 YNFKEQ.

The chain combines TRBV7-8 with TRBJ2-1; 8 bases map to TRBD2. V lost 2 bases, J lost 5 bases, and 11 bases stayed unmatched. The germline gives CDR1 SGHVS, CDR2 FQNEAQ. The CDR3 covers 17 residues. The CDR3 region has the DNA TGTGCCAGCAGCTTATGGGGTCGGGGGGGCAGCGACAATGAGCAGTTCTTC. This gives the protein CASSLWGRGGSDNEQFF.

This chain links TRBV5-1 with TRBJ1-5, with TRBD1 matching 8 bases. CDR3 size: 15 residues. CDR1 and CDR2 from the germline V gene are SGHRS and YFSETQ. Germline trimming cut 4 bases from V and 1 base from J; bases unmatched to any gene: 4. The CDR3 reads CASSPTGVSNQPQHF. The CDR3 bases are TGCGCCAGCAGCCCGACAGGGGTGAGCAATCAGCCCCAGCATTTT.

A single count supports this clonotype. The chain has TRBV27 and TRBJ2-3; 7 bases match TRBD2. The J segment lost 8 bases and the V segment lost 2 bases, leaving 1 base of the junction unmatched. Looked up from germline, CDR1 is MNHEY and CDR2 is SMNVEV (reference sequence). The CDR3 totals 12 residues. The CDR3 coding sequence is TGTGCCAGCAGTTTAGGGGGGGTTACGCAGTATTTT. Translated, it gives CASSLGGVTQYF.

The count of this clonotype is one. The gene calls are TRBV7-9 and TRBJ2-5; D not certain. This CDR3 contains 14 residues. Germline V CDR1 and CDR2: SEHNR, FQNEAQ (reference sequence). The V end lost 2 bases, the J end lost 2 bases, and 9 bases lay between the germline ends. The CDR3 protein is CASSLPPSQETQYF. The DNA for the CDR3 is TGTGCCAGCAGCTTACCACCCTCTCAAGAGACCCAGTACTTC.

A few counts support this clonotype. CDR3 sequence (DNA): TGTGCCAGCAGCTCGACCCAGGGTTACCATCAGCCCCAGCATTTT. Translated, it gives CASSSTQGYHQPQHF. The gene calls are TRBV5-6 and TRBJ1-5, with a weak D call TRBD1 (5 bases). Germline-derived CDR1 and CDR2 are SGHDT and YYEEEE. The CDR3 is made up of 15 amino acids. The V end was cut by 3 bases, the J end by 5 bases, with 15 bases between.

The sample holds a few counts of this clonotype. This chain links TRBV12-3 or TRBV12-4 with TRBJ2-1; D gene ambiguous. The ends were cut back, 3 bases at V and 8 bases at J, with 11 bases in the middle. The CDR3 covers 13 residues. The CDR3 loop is CASSLSSRYEQFF. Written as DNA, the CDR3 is TGTGCCAGCAGTTTGAGCTCCCGATATGAGCAGTTCTTC.

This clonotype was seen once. Written as DNA, the CDR3 is TGTGCCAGTACTGGGTTCAATTCCTACAATGAGCAGTTCTTC. The encoded protein is CASTGFNSYNEQFF. This sequence joins TRBV19 and TRBJ2-1; D unresolved. In germline, CDR1 is LNHDA, CDR2 SQIVND (reference sequence). The CDR3 covers 14 residues. V lost 7 bases and J 1 base, leaving 11 bases between the germline ends. The full variable domain, rest sourced from reference TRBV19 and TRBJ2-1, is DGGITQSPKYLFRKEGQNVTLSCEQNLNHDAMYWYRQDPGQGLRLIYYSQIVNDFQKGDIAEGYSVSREKKESFPLTVTSAQKNPTAFYLCASTGFNSYNEQFFGPGTRLTVL.

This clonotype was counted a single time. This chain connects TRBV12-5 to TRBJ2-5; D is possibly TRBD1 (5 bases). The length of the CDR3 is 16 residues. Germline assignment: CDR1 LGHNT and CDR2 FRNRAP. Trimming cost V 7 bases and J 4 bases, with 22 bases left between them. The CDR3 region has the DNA TGTGCTAGTGCCCCCATGGACACCATCTCCCTAGAGACCCAGTACTTC. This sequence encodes CASAPMDTISLETQYF.

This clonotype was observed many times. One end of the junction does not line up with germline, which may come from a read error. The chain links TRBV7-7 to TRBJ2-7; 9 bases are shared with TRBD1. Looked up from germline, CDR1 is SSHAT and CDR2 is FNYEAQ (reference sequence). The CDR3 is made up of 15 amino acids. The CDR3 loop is CASSQGQGNYYEQYF. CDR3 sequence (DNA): TGTGCTAGCAGCCAGGGACAGGGAAATTACTACGAGCAGTACTTC.

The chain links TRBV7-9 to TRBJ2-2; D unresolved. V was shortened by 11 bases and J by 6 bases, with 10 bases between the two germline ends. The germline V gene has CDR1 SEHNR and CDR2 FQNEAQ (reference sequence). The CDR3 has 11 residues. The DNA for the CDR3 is TGTGCCGGATTTTGGGCCGGGGAGCTGTTTTTT. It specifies CAGFWAGELFF.

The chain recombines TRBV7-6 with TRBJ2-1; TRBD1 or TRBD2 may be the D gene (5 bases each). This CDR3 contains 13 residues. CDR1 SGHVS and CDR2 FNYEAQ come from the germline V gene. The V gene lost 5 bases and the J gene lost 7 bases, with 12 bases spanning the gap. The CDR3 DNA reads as TGTGCCAGCAGCCTCCGGGACCCAAATGAGCAGTTCTTC. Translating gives CASSLRDPNEQFF. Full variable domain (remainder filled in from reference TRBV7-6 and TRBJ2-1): GAGVSQSPRYKVTKRGQDVALRCDPISGHVSLYWYRQALGQGPEFLTYFNYEAQQDKSGLPNDRFSAERPEGSISTLTIQRTEQRDSAMYRCASSLRDPNEQFFGPGTRLTVL.

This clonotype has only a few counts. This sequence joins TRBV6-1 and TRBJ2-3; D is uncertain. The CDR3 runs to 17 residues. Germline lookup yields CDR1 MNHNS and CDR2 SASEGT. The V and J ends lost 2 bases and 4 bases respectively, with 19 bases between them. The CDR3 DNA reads TGTGCCAGCAGTGAAAAGTCATTGCAAGGAGTAGCAGATACGCAGTATTTT. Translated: CASSEKSLQGVADTQYF.

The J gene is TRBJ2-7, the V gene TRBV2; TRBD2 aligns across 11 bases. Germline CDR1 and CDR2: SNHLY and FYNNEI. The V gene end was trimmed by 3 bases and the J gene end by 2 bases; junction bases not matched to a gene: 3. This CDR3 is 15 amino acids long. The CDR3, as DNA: TGTGCCAGCAGTGAGAATAGCGGGGGGGCCTACGAGCAGTACTTC. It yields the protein CASSENSGGAYEQYF.

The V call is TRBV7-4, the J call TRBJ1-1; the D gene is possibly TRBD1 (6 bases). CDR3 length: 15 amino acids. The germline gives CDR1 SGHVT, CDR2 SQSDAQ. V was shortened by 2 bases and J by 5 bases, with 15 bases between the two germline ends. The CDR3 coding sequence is TGTGCCAGCAGCTTAACGGGGGGCGCTCGGACTGAAGCTTTCTTT. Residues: CASSLTGGARTEAFF.

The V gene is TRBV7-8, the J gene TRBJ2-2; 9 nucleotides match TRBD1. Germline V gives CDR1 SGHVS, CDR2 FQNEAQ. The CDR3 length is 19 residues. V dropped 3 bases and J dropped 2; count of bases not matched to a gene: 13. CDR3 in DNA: TGTGCCAGCAGCTTGACCGGAATGGGGGACAGGGACAACACCGGGGAGCTGTTTTTT. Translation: CASSLTGMGDRDNTGELFF.

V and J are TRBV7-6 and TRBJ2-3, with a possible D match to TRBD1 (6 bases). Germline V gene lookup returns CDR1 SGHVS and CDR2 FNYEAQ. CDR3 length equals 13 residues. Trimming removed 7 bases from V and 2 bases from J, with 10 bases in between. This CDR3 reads CASKDSYTDTQYF. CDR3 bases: TGTGCCAGCAAGGACAGTTACACAGATACGCAGTATTTT.

CDR3 coding DNA: TGTGCCAGCAGGACTGAGGGGGCTCGGTCACCCCTCCACTTT. Residues: CASRTEGARSPLHF. V gene TRBV7-9 combines with J gene TRBJ1-6; TRBD1 agrees at 7 bases. After removal of 6 bases from V and 10 bases from J, the junction contained 9 bases not matched to a gene. The CDR3 is 14 residues long. CDR1 SEHNR and CDR2 FQNEAQ come from the germline V gene (reference sequence). Variable domain in full (rest from reference TRBV7-9 and TRBJ1-6): DTGVSQNPRHKITKRGQNVTFRCDPISEHNRLYWYRQTLGQGPEFLTYFQNEAQLEKSRLLSDRFSAERPKGSFSTLEIQRTEQGDSAMYLCASRTEGARSPLHFGNGTRLTVT.

The CDR3 protein is CAISFDRGLGGSLGELFF. In nucleotides, the CDR3 is TGTGCCATCAGCTTCGACAGGGGGCTCGGGGGTTCCCTCGGGGAGCTGTTTTTT. V and J are TRBV10-3 and TRBJ2-2; TRBD1 matches 10 bases. The CDR3 is made up of 18 amino acids. Unmatched junction bases numbered 17, after V lost 6 bases and J lost 7 bases. Germline V CDR1 and CDR2: ENHRY, SYGVKD.